This paragraph reports one T cell receptor (beta chain). Its matching antigen is unknown. The data were obtained in a study of CD8+CD57+ T cells in acquired aplastic anemia. Study information: Mean DNA quantity obtained from sorted CD4+ and CD8+ cells was about 3 ug. CD4+ cell libraries from healthy donors averaged approximately 10 million reads. Study-wide findings and caveats: Between the patient and control groups, CD8+ Simpson's diversity did not differ significantly. Patients and controls were found to share 25 to 35 CD8+ CDR3 sequences.

CDR3 length equals 13 residues. J gave up 7 bases and V 8 bases, and 12 bases lay outside the gene matches. Germline-derived CDR1 and CDR2 are SQVTM and ANQGSEA. TCR beta VDJ combinations and CDR3 sequences were profiled from genomic DNA. TCRdb reanalysed the reads using MiXCR and keeps one entry per CDR3 protein. The sample lists about 400,000 distinct CDR3 sequences, about 70% seen once, with under 5% in the top ten. This TCR came from a human donor in good health, serving as a control. This rearrangement joins TRBV29-1 to TRBJ2-7; 9 bases are a match to TRBD2. Sequencing was performed on sorted CD4+, CD8+, or CD8+CD57+ T cells (not recorded which) from PBMCs. The CDR3 loop is CSLQAGGLEEQYF. CDR3 coding DNA: TGCAGCTTACAAGCGGGGGGACTTGAGGAGCAGTACTTC.